The present TCR beta chain was sequenced within a study of monozygotic twins with inflammatory bowel disease. Study observations and caveats: Support was lacking for any single strong IBD-associated signal or clonotype. Twins with IBD had fewer clonotypes in common with others than healthy twins, particularly during disease activity.

TCRdb reanalyzed the 5' RACE reads, giving one entry per CDR3 protein sequence and no DNA. The specimen's table records about 210,000 distinct CDR3 sequences. The CDR3 runs to 15 residues. Looked up from germline, CDR1 is SGHTA and CDR2 is FQGNSA. Skipping T cell sorting, the study isolated total RNA directly from whole blood. On this clonotype: Its matching antigen is unknown.

Sequencing was done on a sample of blood. The TCR comes from a human donor with ulcerative colitis or Crohn's disease, or a healthy co-twin of an affected twin (not recorded which). The V gene is TRBV7-2, the J gene TRBJ2-7; with no DNA, the TCRdb D assignment of TRBD2 cannot be verified. The CDR3 sequence is CASRRGLAGNYEQYF.